The 31 T cell receptor beta chains below all came from one sample that was sequenced in a study of cytomegalovirus exposure and HLA in healthy donors. Primers included in the PCR were 60 Vbeta and 13 Jbeta primers. Data came from immunoSEQ multiplex PCR; TCRdb stores just in-frame clones and leaves some out. In the table there are 85,000 to 130,000 clones, 10% of which are singletons. The sequenced material came from PBMCs. The source of these receptors is a man aged 35 to 55 in good health and CMV-seropositive.

This clone came up a few times. The chain has TRBV7-2 and TRBJ2-5; TRBD1 agrees at 7 bases. Germline V gene lookup returns CDR1 SGHTA and CDR2 FQGNSA. After removal of 5 bases from V and 1 base from J, the junction contained 4 bases not matched to a gene. The CDR3 is 14 residues long. The CDR3, as DNA: TGTGCCAGCAGCACCCGGGACAGCCAAGAGACCCAGTACTTC. Encoded protein: CASSTRDSQETQYF.

The chain combines TRBV5-1 with TRBJ2-3; D might be TRBD2 (5 bases). In germline, CDR1 is SGHRS, CDR2 YFSETQ. This CDR3 spans 19 amino acids. Trimming removed 0 bases from V and 0 bases from J, with 20 bases in between. CDR3 DNA: TGCGCCAGCAGCTTGGGTGCGGCCCTTAGTTGGACTAGCACAGATACGCAGTATTTT. This codes for CASSLGAALSWTSTDTQYF.

This clone was detected a few times. This chain connects TRBV28 to TRBJ2-1, with 9 bases identical to TRBD1. The CDR3 runs to 14 residues. V trimming: 7 bases; J trimming: 7 bases; junction bases outside the gene matches: 8. Germline-derived CDR1 and CDR2 are MDHEN and SYDVKM. The CDR3, as DNA: TGTGCCAGCATCTCACCGGGACAGGGAAATGAGCAGTTCTTC. Protein: CASISPGQGNEQFF.

J is TRBJ1-1 and V is TRBV10-3; TRBD1 aligns across 7 bases. CDR3 length: 13 residues. V was pared by 6 bases and J by 3 bases, with 4 bases of the junction left unmatched. Germline CDR1 ENHRY, CDR2 SYGVKD. DNA for the CDR3: TGTGCCATCAGAAAAACAGGGGACACTGAAGCTTTCTTT. Translated, it gives CAIRKTGDTEAFF.

This clone was seen more than once but under ten times. This chain uses TRBV7-6 with TRBJ2-2; tentative D call: TRBD2 (6 bases). The CDR3 spans 15 residues. Germline CDR1 SGHVS, CDR2 FNYEAQ. V shed 4 bases and J shed 1 base, with 10 bases lying between them. The CDR3 reads CASSSNSGNTGELFF. As DNA, the CDR3 is TGTGCCAGCAGCTCTAATAGCGGGAACACCGGGGAGCTGTTTTTT.

The chain has TRBV19 and TRBJ2-2, with 10 positions matching TRBD2. Germline V lookup: CDR1 LNHDA, CDR2 SQIVND (reference sequence). V lost 4 bases and J lost 6; bases outside the gene matches: 8. The CDR3 contains 16 residues. CDR3 amino acids: CASSSIAGGEAGELFF. The CDR3 nucleotides read TGTGCCAGTAGTAGCATAGCGGGAGGAGAGGCCGGGGAGCTGTTTTTT.

The rearrangement joins TRBV7-3 to TRBJ2-1; TRBD2 agrees at 12 bases. The CDR3 sequence is 15 residues long. Germline V gene sequence: CDR1 SGHTA, CDR2 FQGTGA. Trimming took 5 bases from V and 8 from J; bases not matched to a gene: 7. CDR3 bases: TGTGCCAGCAGCCTCCTAGCGGGAGGGCGAGATGAGCAGTTCTTC. Protein sequence: CASSLLAGGRDEQFF.

V and J are TRBV2 and TRBJ2-5; 9 bases match TRBD1. The J segment lost 4 bases and the V segment lost 7 bases, leaving 4 bases of the junction unmatched. CDR3 length equals 13 residues. Germline V gene sequence: CDR1 SNHLY, CDR2 FYNNEI. Here the CDR3 reads CASMGQGGETQYF. CDR3 in DNA: TGTGCCAGCATGGGACAGGGAGGAGAGACCCAGTACTTC. Based on the CDR3 plus reference TRBV2 and TRBJ2-5, the full variable domain is EPEVTQTPSHQVTQMGQEVILRCVPISNHLYFYWYRQILGQKVEFLVSFYNNEISEKSEIFDDQFSVERPDGSNFTLKIRSTKLEDSAMYFCASMGQGGETQYFGPGTRLLVL.

V gene TRBV2 combines with J gene TRBJ2-7, with 7 bases matching TRBD1. There are 12 residues in the CDR3. The ends lost 6 bases at V and 5 bases at J; junction bases unmatched: 4. From germline, CDR1 is SNHLY and CDR2 FYNNEI. CDR3 bases: TGTGCCAGCAGGACCACAGGGGACGAGCAGTACTTC. This sequence encodes CASRTTGDEQYF.

This chain links TRBV5-1 with TRBJ2-5, with a weak D call TRBD2 (6 bases). The DNA end lines up better with TRBJ2-7; the J call may be wrong. The V gene's germline CDR1 is SGHRS and CDR2 YFSETQ. The CDR3 has 13 amino acids. The CDR3 spells CASSLGLGYEQYF. In DNA form, the CDR3 reads TGCGCCAGCAGCTTGGGACTAGGGTACGAGCAGTACTTC.

This clone has more than one count but fewer than ten. The rearrangement links TRBV9 to TRBJ2-7; 8 positions match TRBD2. This CDR3 contains 16 residues. Germline V lookup: CDR1 SGDLS, CDR2 YYNGEE. V gave up 0 bases and J gave up 7 bases; unmatched junction bases: 12. CDR3 nucleotide sequence: TGTGCCAGCAGCGTAGGGGTGATCGGGAGGGGGAAGGAGCAGTACTTC. As protein: CASSVGVIGRGKEQYF.

This sequence joins TRBV6-5 and TRBJ2-5; 8 bases match TRBD1. Germline CDR1 is MNHEY and CDR2 is SVGAGI. The CDR3 sequence is 13 residues long. V lost 6 bases, J lost 5 bases, and 5 bases stayed unmatched. The CDR3 DNA sequence: TGTGCCAGCAGACGGACAGGGAGGGAGACCCAGTACTTC. Translated: CASRRTGRETQYF.

The genes are TRBV7-3 and TRBJ2-1, with 7 bases identical to TRBD2. Germline lookup yields CDR1 SGHTA and CDR2 FQGTGA. V gave up 5 bases and J gave up 6 bases; unmatched junction bases: 13. CDR3 length: 16 residues. The CDR3 bases are TGTGCCAGCAGCAAAAAGGGAAGACTAGCTTTCAATGAGCAGTTCTTC. The encoded protein is CASSKKGRLAFNEQFF.

This clone has a handful of counts. V and J are TRBV18 and TRBJ2-1; D gene uncertain. The CDR3 runs to 14 residues. Per germline, CDR1 KGHSH and CDR2 LQKENI. V gave up 0 bases and J gave up 0 bases, with 3 bases separating them. In DNA form, the CDR3 reads TGTGCCAGCTCACCACCGAGCTCCTACAATGAGCAGTTCTTC. Translating it yields CASSPPSSYNEQFF.

The chain employs TRBV30 and TRBJ1-5; D gene ambiguous. V shed 0 bases and J shed 4 bases, with 13 bases lying between them. The CDR3 runs to 15 residues. Germline V lookup: CDR1 GTSNPN, CDR2 SVGIG (reference sequence). The CDR3 DNA reads as TGTGCCTGGAGTGTTGGGCACCACTCTAATCAGCCCCAGCATTTT. Translated: CAWSVGHHSNQPQHF. Combining the CDR3 with reference TRBV30 and TRBJ1-5 gives the whole variable domain SQTIHQWPATLVQPVGSPLSLECTVEGTSNPNLYWYRQAAGRGLQLLFYSVGIGQISSEVPQNLSASRPQDRQFILSSKKLLLSDSGFYLCAWSVGHHSNQPQHFGDGTRLSIL.

The chain has TRBV7-3 and TRBJ2-7; a weak D match, TRBD2 (6 bases). Germline assignment: CDR1 SGHTA and CDR2 FQGTGA. CDR3 length equals 13 residues. The V and J ends lost 2 bases and 3 bases respectively, with 8 bases between them. Here the CDR3 reads CASSLASDYEQYF. The CDR3 DNA reads as TGTGCCAGCAGCTTAGCTAGCGACTACGAGCAGTACTTC.

This clone showed up just a few times. The chain links TRBV19 to TRBJ2-7; D is possibly TRBD2 (6 bases). V lost 5 bases and J 6 bases, leaving 17 bases between the germline ends. The CDR3 covers 14 residues. Germline V gene sequence: CDR1 LNHDA, CDR2 SQIVND (reference sequence). The CDR3 DNA sequence: TGTGCCAGTAGTGCGTCTAGCGCGCATAGCGAGCAGTACTTC. Translation: CASSASSAHSEQYF.

This clone was seen more than once but under ten times. The chain has TRBV10-3 and TRBJ2-3; D is unresolved. Germline-derived CDR1 and CDR2 are ENHRY and SYGVKD. Trimming took off 7 bases at V and 9 bases at J, with 11 bases between the two ends. This CDR3 is built from 11 residues. CDR3 protein: CAITLDGTQYF. For the CDR3, the DNA is TGTGCCATCACCCTAGACGGGACGCAGTATTTT.

The chain employs TRBV9 and TRBJ2-1; 9 bases align to TRBD2. There are 16 residues in the CDR3. Germline V lookup: CDR1 SGDLS, CDR2 YYNGEE. Losses at the gene ends were 0 bases for V and 7 bases for J; bases not matched to a gene: 8. CDR3 in DNA: TGTGCCAGCAGCGTAGGGGGTAGCGGGAGAACGAATGAGCAGTTCTTC. Encoded protein: CASSVGGSGRTNEQFF.

There are a few counts of this clone. The V gene is TRBV4-1, the J gene TRBJ2-2; D is perhaps TRBD1 (6 bases). V was trimmed by 4 bases and J by 5 bases, leaving 14 bases between them. This CDR3 is built from 15 residues. In germline, CDR1 is MGHRA, CDR2 YSYEKL. This CDR3 reads CASSPTGLGTGELFF. Here the CDR3 DNA reads TGCGCCAGCAGCCCAACAGGGTTGGGGACCGGGGAGCTGTTTTTT.

The rearrangement uses TRBV6-5 and TRBJ2-1; 11 nucleotides line up with TRBD2. CDR1 is MNHEY, CDR2 SVGAGI, per germline. Trimming took 6 bases from V and 7 from J; bases not matched to a gene: 5. The CDR3 contains 14 residues. CDR3 protein: CASRLLAGVNEQFF. In DNA, the CDR3 is TGTGCCAGCAGGCTACTAGCGGGAGTGAATGAGCAGTTCTTC.

The chain joins TRBV7-6 to TRBJ2-1; TRBD2 aligns across 12 bases. CDR1 and CDR2 (germline): SGHVS, FNYEAQ. The J segment lost 4 bases and the V segment lost 4 bases, leaving 5 bases of the junction unmatched. This CDR3 has 16 residues. Here the CDR3 reads CASSSSSGGAYNEQFF. CDR3 in DNA: TGTGCCAGCAGCTCCTCTAGCGGGGGGGCGTACAATGAGCAGTTCTTC. The full variable domain, in which reference TRBV7-6 and TRBJ2-1 provide the parts outside the CDR3, is GAGVSQSPRYKVTKRGQDVALRCDPISGHVSLYWYRQALGQGPEFLTYFNYEAQQDKSGLPNDRFSAERPEGSISTLTIQRTEQRDSAMYRCASSSSSGGAYNEQFFGPGTRLTVL.

The chain couples TRBV7-2 to TRBJ2-7; the match to TRBD1 covers 9 bases. V was clipped by 6 bases and J by 3 bases; unmatched bases: 6. This CDR3 comprises 14 residues. CDR1 and CDR2 from the germline V gene are SGHTA and FQGNSA. Here the CDR3 reads CASRLPGQGYEQYF. CDR3 bases: TGTGCCAGCAGATTACCGGGACAGGGCTACGAGCAGTACTTC. Supplemented by reference TRBV7-2 and TRBJ2-7, the full variable domain reads GAGVSQSPSNKVTEKGKDVELRCDPISGHTALYWYRQSLGQGLEFLIYFQGNSAPDKSGLPSDRFSAERTGGSVSTLTIQRTQQEDSAVYLCASRLPGQGYEQYFGPGTRLTVT.

The table lists this clone with a few counts. The rearrangement uses TRBV28 and TRBJ2-7; 7 nucleotides agree with TRBD1. The ends lost 2 bases at V and 0 bases at J; junction bases unmatched: 7. This CDR3 is 16 amino acids long. Germline V gene data show CDR1 as MDHEN and CDR2 as SYDVKM. The CDR3 region has the DNA TGTGCCAGCAGTTTAGCCGGACAGGCGGGCTCCTACGAGCAGTACTTC. Its translation is CASSLAGQAGSYEQYF.

The chain links TRBV27 to TRBJ1-5; unclear D gene. Germline CDR1 reads MNHEY; CDR2 reads SMNVEV (reference sequence). V lost 6 bases and J lost 0, with 6 bases in between. There are 13 residues in the CDR3. The CDR3 sequence is CASSPNSNQPQHF. The CDR3, as DNA: TGTGCCAGCAGCCCCAATAGCAATCAGCCCCAGCATTTT.

There are a few counts of this clone. This chain links TRBV2 with TRBJ2-7; TRBD1 is a possible D gene (5 bases). V was trimmed by 3 bases and J by 1 base, leaving 10 bases between them. This CDR3 comprises 14 residues. The germline V gene has CDR1 SNHLY and CDR2 FYNNEI. The CDR3 DNA reads TGTGCCAGCAGTGACCCCCAGGGATCCTACGAGCAGTACTTC. Its translation: CASSDPQGSYEQYF.

The chain has TRBV7-9 and TRBJ1-1; 9 nucleotides line up with TRBD1. The germline V gene encodes CDR1 SEHNR and CDR2 FQNEAQ (reference sequence). CDR3 length: 17 amino acids. After removal of 5 bases from V and 1 base from J, the junction contained 11 bases not matched to a gene. CDR3 bases: TGTGCCAGCAGCCGCTCCCGAGGACAGGGGCGGAACACTGAAGCTTTCTTT. Translation: CASSRSRGQGRNTEAFF. The full variable domain, its missing parts supplied by reference TRBV7-9 and TRBJ1-1, is DTGVSQNPRHKITKRGQNVTFRCDPISEHNRLYWYRQTLGQGPEFLTYFQNEAQLEKSRLLSDRFSAERPKGSFSTLEIQRTEQGDSAMYLCASSRSRGQGRNTEAFFGQGTRLTVV.

This rearrangement joins TRBV28 to TRBJ2-1; 15 nucleotides line up with TRBD2. The CDR3 spans 20 residues. CDR1 is MDHEN, CDR2 SYDVKM, per germline. V lost 3 bases, J lost 6 bases, and 15 bases stayed unmatched. The CDR3 nucleotides read TGTGCCAGCAGTTTTTTTGGAACCTGGACTAGCGGGAGGGATACCAATGAGCAGTTCTTC. Protein: CASSFFGTWTSGRDTNEQFF.

This clone was observed a handful of times. The V gene is TRBV27, the J gene TRBJ2-2; TRBD2 agrees at 9 bases. The CDR3 length is 14 residues. Trimming took 4 bases from V and 5 from J; bases not matched to a gene: 2. CDR1 is MNHEY and CDR2 is SMNVEV in the germline V gene (reference sequence). In DNA form, the CDR3 reads TGTGCCAGCAGTTGGCGGGGGGGTACCGGGGAGCTGTTTTTT. This gives the protein CASSWRGGTGELFF.

This clone occurred many times. This chain links TRBV6-1 with TRBJ2-2; D unclear. The CDR3 consists of 14 residues. V lost 1 base and J 5 bases, leaving 8 bases between the germline ends. CDR1 and CDR2 (germline): MNHNS, SASEGT. The CDR3 nucleotides read TGTGCCAGCAGTGAAGTGACGGAGACCGGGGAGCTGTTTTTT. Translation: CASSEVTETGELFF.

This clone appeared a few times. The chain links TRBV28 to TRBJ2-7; D unresolved. Germline V gene sequence: CDR1 MDHEN, CDR2 SYDVKM. This CDR3 has 11 amino acids. Between the trimmed V and J ends, which lost 4 bases and 3 bases, there was a span of 4 bases. The CDR3 sequence is CASSYSYEQYF. In DNA, the CDR3 is TGTGCCAGCAGTTATAGCTACGAGCAGTACTTC.